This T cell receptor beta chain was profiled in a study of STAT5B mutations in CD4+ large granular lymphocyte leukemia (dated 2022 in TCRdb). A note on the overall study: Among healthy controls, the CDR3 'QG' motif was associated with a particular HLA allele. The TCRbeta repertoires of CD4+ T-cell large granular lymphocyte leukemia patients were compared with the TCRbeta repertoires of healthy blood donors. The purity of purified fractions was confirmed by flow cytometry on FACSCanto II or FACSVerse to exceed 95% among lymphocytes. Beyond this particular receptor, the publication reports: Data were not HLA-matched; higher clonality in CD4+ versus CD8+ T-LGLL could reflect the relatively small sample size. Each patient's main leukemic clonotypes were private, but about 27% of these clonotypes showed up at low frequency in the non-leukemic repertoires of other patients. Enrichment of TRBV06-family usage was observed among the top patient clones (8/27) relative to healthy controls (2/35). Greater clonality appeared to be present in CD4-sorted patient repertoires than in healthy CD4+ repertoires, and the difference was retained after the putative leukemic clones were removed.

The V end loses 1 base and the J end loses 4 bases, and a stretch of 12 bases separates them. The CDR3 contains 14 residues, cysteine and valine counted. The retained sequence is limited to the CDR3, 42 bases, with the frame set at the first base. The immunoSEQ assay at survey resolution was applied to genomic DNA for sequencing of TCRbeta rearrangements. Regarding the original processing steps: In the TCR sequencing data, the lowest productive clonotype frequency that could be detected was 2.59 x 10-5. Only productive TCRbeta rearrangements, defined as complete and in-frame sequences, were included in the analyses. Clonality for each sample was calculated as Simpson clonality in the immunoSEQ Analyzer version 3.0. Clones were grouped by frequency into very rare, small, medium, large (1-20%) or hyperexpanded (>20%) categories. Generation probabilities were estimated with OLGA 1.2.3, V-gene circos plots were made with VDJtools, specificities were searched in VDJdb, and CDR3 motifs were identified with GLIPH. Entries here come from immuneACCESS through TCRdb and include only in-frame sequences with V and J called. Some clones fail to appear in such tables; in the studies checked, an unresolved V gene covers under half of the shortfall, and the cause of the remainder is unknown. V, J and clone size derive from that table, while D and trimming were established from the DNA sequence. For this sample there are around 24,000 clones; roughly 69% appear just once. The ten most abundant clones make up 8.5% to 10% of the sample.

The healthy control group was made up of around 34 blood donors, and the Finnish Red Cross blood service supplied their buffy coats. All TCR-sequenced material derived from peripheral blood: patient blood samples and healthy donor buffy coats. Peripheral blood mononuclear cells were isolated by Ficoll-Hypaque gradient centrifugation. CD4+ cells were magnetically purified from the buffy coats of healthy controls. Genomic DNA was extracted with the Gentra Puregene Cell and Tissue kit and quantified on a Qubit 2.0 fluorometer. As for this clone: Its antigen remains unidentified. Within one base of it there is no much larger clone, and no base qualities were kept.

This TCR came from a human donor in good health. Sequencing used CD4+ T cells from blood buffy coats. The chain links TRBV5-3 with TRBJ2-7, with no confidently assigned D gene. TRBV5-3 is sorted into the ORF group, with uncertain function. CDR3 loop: CARSLFGVTYEQYV. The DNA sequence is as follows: TGTGCCAGAAGCTTGTTTGGGGTTACGTACGAGCAGTACGTC.